This is a list of T cell receptor beta chains from one sample in a study of monozygotic twins with cystic fibrosis. TCRdb keeps only in-frame clones here, not all; method: immunoSEQ multiplex PCR. The table records tens of thousands of clones, around 90% of them present only once. Sequenced: blood. Receptors originate from a girl between 2 and 10 years old with cystic fibrosis. CDR3s leave out the opening cysteine and the closing phenylalanine or tryptophan. Each record gives: V gene, clone size, J gene, CDR3 protein. Expanded clones are given a class, and other clones once, few, many or no size at all.

v_gene: TRBV4-1; abundance: NA; j_gene: TRBJ2-5; CDR3aa: ASSQGTSSRETQY
v_gene: TRBV2; abundance: NA; j_gene: TRBJ1-1; CDR3aa: ASSEGKGMNTEAF
v_gene: TRBV9; abundance: NA; j_gene: TRBJ1-1; CDR3aa: ASSVQGASEAF
v_gene: TRBV10-3; abundance: NA; j_gene: TRBJ2-7; CDR3aa: AISDRTALNSPYEQY
v_gene: TRBV9; abundance: NA; j_gene: TRBJ1-4; CDR3aa: ASSVDSGYEKLF
v_gene: TRBV10-3; abundance: once; j_gene: TRBJ1-1; CDR3aa: AISVGHRNTEAF
v_gene: TRBV2; abundance: once; j_gene: TRBJ2-3; CDR3aa: ASKVDGATDTQY
v_gene: TRBV5-6; abundance: NA; j_gene: TRBJ2-5; CDR3aa: ASSLRGLAGGETQY
v_gene: TRBV7-9; abundance: NA; j_gene: TRBJ1-4; CDR3aa: ASAGRRATNEKLF
v_gene: TRBV6-5; abundance: NA; j_gene: TRBJ1-2; CDR3aa: ASSYSSGTNYGYT
v_gene: TRBV27; abundance: NA; j_gene: TRBJ2-7; CDR3aa: ASSASTGTSGEQY
v_gene: TRBV19; abundance: NA; j_gene: TRBJ1-1; CDR3aa: ASSMGDSNTEAF
v_gene: TRBV6-5; abundance: NA; j_gene: TRBJ1-2; CDR3aa: ASRPPGQGRGYT
v_gene: TRBV6-6; abundance: once; j_gene: TRBJ2-7; CDR3aa: ASSRRGGTYEQY
v_gene: TRBV5-6; abundance: NA; j_gene: TRBJ2-7; CDR3aa: ASSLAGVWGSYEQY
v_gene: TRBV7-2; abundance: NA; j_gene: TRBJ1-6; CDR3aa: ASSLGPGQYSPLH
v_gene: TRBV30; abundance: NA; j_gene: TRBJ2-7; CDR3aa: AWSATGEGSDEQY
v_gene: TRBV6-5; abundance: NA; j_gene: TRBJ2-2; CDR3aa: ASSYGGGRTGELF
v_gene: TRBV19; abundance: once; j_gene: TRBJ2-7; CDR3aa: APGLAGRNGRHEQY
v_gene: TRBV6-1; abundance: NA; j_gene: TRBJ2-2; CDR3aa: ASWGAQGPGELF
v_gene: TRBV2; abundance: NA; j_gene: TRBJ2-1; CDR3aa: ASNLLAGSSYNEQF
v_gene: TRBV6-4; abundance: NA; j_gene: TRBJ1-5; CDR3aa: ASSLTRGPISNQPQH
v_gene: TRBV7-9; abundance: NA; j_gene: TRBJ2-2; CDR3aa: ASSLADRELF
v_gene: TRBV5-6; abundance: NA; j_gene: TRBJ1-2; CDR3aa: ASSPGRTYGYT
v_gene: TRBV19; abundance: once; j_gene: TRBJ1-1; CDR3aa: ASSVTGPPNTEAF